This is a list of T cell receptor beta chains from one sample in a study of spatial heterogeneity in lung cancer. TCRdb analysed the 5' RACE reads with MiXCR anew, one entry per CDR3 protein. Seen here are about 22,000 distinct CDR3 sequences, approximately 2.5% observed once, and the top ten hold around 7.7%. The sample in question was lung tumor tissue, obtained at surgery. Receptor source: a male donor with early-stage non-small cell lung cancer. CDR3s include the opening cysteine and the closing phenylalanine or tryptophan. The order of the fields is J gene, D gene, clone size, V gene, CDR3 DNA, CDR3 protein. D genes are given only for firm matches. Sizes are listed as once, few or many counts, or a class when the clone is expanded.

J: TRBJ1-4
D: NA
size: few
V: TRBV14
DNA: TGTGCCAGCAGCCCCCGAACGGGGAGGGGTGAAAAACTGTTTTTT
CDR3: CASSPRTGRGEKLFF

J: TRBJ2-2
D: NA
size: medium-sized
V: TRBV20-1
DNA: TGCAGTGCCCACGGAGGCGCGAGCACCGGGGAGCTGTTTTTT
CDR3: CSAHGGASTGELFF

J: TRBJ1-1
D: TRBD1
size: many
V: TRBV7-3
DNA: TGTGCCAGCAGCTTCGGACAGGGGTTTGAAGCTTTCTTT
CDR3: CASSFGQGFEAFF

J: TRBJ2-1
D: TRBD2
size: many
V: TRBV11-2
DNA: TGTGCCAGCAGCTTAGATCACGGACTAGCCGGTGAGCAGTTCTTC
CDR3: CASSLDHGLAGEQFF

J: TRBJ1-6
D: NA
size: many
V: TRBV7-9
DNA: TGTGCCAGCTCGCGGGCTGACTCACCCCTCCACTTT
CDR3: CASSRADSPLHF

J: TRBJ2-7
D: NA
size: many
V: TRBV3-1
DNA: TGTGCCAGCAGCGCCGGGTTTTTTGATACCTACGAGCAGTACTTC
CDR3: CASSAGFFDTYEQYF

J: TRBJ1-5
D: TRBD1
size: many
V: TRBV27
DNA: TGTGCCAGCAGTTTCGAGGGACAGGGGGATGATCAGCCCCAGCATTTT
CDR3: CASSFEGQGDDQPQHF

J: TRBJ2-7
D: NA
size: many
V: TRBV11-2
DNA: TGTGCCAGCAGCCCTAGTTTCGGCGGGATCTACGAGCAGTACTTC
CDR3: CASSPSFGGIYEQYF

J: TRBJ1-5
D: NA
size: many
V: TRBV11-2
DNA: TGTGCCAGCAGCCAAACCGGGGGCAGCGGCAATCAGCCCCAGCATTTT
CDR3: CASSQTGGSGNQPQHF

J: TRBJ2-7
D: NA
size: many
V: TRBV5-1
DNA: TGCGCCAGCAGCTCAGAAACAGGGGTCCGGGGGGAGCAGTACTTC
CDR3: CASSSETGVRGEQYF

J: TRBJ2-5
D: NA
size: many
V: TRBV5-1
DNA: TGCGCCAGCAGGGGGGGAGAGAGGCAAGAGACCCAGTACTTC
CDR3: CASRGGERQETQYF

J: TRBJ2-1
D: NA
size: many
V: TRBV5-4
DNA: TGTGCCAGCAGCTTGGCGTCTAGCATTGGTTTCAATGAGCAGTTCTTC
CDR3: CASSLASSIGFNEQFF

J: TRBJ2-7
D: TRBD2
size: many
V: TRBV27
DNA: TGTGCCAGCTTCGCGTCACTAGCGGGAGGGTACGAGCAGTACTTC
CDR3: CASFASLAGGYEQYF

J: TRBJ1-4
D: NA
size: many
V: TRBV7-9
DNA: TGTGCCAGCAGCCCCCCCGACGGCGAAAAACTGTTTTTT
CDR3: CASSPPDGEKLFF

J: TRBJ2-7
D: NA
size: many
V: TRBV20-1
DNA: TGCAGTGCTAGGGATCTACTCCTTGGCGAGCAGTACTTC
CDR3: CSARDLLLGEQYF

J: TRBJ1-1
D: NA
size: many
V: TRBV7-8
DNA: TGTGCCAGCAGCTTAAGGGGCACAGTTCAGGTGAACACTGAAGCTTTCTTT
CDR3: CASSLRGTVQVNTEAFF

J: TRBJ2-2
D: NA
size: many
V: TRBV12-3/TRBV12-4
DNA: TGTGCCAGCAGTTCTCGGTTGCCGAACACCGGGGAGCTGTTTTTT
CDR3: CASSSRLPNTGELFF

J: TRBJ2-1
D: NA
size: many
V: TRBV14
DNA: TGTGCCAGCAGCCAAGACAGGGGGGGTAGTGAGCAGTTCTTC
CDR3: CASSQDRGGSEQFF

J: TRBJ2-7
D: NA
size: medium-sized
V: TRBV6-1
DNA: TGTGCCAGCAGTGAAGGACAGGTCCTCTCCTACGAGCAGTACTTC
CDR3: CASSEGQVLSYEQYF

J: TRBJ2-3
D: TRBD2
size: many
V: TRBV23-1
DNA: TGCGCCAGCAGTCACGCACTAGCGGGAACCACAGATACGCAGTATTTT
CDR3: CASSHALAGTTDTQYF

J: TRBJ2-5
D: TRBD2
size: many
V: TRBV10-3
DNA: TGTGCCATCAGTGGCCTAGCGGGAGTTGAGACCCAGTACTTC
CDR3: CAISGLAGVETQYF

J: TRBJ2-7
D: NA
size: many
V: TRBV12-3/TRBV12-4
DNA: TGTGCCAGCAGTCCCGGGGGGACAGGTCTCTACGAGCAGTACTTC
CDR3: CASSPGGTGLYEQYF

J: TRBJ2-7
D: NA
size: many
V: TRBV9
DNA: TGTGCCAGCAGCGTAAGCGGGCGGATGGACGAGCAGTACTTC
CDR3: CASSVSGRMDEQYF

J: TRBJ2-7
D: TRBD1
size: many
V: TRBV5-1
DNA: TGCGCCAGCAGCGAGACAGGGAGCTTCTACGAGCAGTACTTC
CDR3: CASSETGSFYEQYF

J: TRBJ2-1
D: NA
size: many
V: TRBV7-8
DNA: TGTGCCAGCAGCTTAGCCTCGAACAATGAGCAGTTCTTC
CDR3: CASSLASNNEQFF

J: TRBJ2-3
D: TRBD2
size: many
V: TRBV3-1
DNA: TGTGCCAGCAGCTCCGGGACTAGCGGGAGGGTGGATACGCAGTATTTT
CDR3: CASSSGTSGRVDTQYF

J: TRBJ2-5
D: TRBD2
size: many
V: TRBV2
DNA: TGTGCCAGCAGTGAAGGGGCTAGCGGGCAAGAGACCCAGTACTTC
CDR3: CASSEGASGQETQYF

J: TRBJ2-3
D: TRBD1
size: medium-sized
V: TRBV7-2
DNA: TGTGCCAGCAGCCAGCAGGGACAGGGCTCTCTCGCAGATACGCAGTATTTT
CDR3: CASSQQGQGSLADTQYF

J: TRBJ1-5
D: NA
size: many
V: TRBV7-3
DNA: TGTGCCAGCAGCACCCCAGGGTACTTGGGCAATCAGCCCCAGCATTTT
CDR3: CASSTPGYLGNQPQHF

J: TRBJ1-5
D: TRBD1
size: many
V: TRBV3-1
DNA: TGTGCCAGCAGCGAAGGGAGGGGGCAAAATCAGCCCCAGCATTTT
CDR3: CASSEGRGQNQPQHF

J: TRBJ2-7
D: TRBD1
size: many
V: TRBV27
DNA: TGTGCCAGCGGACAACCGGGACAGAGTAGAGAGCAGTACTTC
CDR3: CASGQPGQSREQYF

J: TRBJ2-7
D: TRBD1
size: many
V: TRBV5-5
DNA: TGTGCCAGCGGCAGGGACAGGTCTTCCTACGAGCAGTACTTC
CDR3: CASGRDRSSYEQYF

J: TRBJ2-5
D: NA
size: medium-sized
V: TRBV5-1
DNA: TGCGCCAGCAGCTCACAGGGAGTTGGGGAGACCCAGTACTTC
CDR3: CASSSQGVGETQYF

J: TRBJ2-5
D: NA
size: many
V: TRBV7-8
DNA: TGTGCCAGCAGCCAAGTCCCTACGGCCGGGGGAGAGACCCAGTACTTC
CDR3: CASSQVPTAGGETQYF

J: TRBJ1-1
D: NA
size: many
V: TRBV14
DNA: TGTGCCAGCAGCCAAGTCCGGGCAGGCGGGTACACTGAAGCTTTCTTT
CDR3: CASSQVRAGGYTEAFF

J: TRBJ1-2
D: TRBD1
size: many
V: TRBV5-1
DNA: TGCGCCAGCAGCTTGGGGGGACAGAAAAACTATGGCTACACCTTC
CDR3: CASSLGGQKNYGYTF

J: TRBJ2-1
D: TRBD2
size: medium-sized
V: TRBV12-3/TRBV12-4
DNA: TGTGCCAGCAGTAGTACCGAGCGGGAGGCTGAGCAGTTCTTC
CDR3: CASSSTEREAEQFF

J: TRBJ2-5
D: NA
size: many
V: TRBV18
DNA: TGTGCCAGCTCGGGACGGAAAGAGACCCAGTACTTC
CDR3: CASSGRKETQYF

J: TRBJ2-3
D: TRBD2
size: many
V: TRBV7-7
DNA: TGTGCTAGCGGGAGGGCCGACACAGATACGCAGTATTTT
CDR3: CASGRADTDTQYF

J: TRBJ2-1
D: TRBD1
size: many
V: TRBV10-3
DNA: TGTGCCGTCTTGACAGGGAAGAGTCATGAGCAGTTCTTC
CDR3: CAVLTGKSHEQFF

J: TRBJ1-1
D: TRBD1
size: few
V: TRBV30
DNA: TGTGCCCGTGCCCAGGGGGTGGGCACTGAAGCTTTCTTT
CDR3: CARAQGVGTEAFF

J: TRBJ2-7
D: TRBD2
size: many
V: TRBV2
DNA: TGTGCCACCTCACCGGGACTAGCTCTTCACGAGCAGTACTTC
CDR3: CATSPGLALHEQYF